This T cell receptor beta chain was identified in a study of CD8+CD57+ T cells in acquired aplastic anemia. As for the study in general: Mean DNA quantity obtained from sorted CD4+ and CD8+ cells was 3 to 4 ug. Whole-study results and caveats: Simpson's diversity of CD8+ cells was not significantly different in patients compared with controls.

As regards this clonotype: Its antigen is unidentified.

Genomic DNA templated the TCR beta VDJ and CDR3 profiling. MiXCR, run by TCRdb on the reads, gives a single entry per CDR3 protein. The table lists roughly 260,000 distinct CDR3 sequences, approximately 45% of them singletons. Germline CDR1 and CDR2: DFQATT and SNEGSKA (reference sequence). V shed 7 bases and J shed 3 bases, with 12 bases lying between them. This CDR3 spans 12 amino acids. Individuals selected for sequencing had exhibited CD8+CD57+ cell expansion on flow cytometry. Sequenced: sorted CD4+, CD8+, or CD8+CD57+ T cells (not recorded which) from PBMCs. The rearrangement links TRBV20-1 to TRBJ1-2; the D is unclear. The TCR was taken from a human donor with aplastic anemia. CDR3 DNA sequence: TGCAGTGAATGGAGGACGGACTATGGCTACACCTTC. It specifies CSEWRTDYGYTF.